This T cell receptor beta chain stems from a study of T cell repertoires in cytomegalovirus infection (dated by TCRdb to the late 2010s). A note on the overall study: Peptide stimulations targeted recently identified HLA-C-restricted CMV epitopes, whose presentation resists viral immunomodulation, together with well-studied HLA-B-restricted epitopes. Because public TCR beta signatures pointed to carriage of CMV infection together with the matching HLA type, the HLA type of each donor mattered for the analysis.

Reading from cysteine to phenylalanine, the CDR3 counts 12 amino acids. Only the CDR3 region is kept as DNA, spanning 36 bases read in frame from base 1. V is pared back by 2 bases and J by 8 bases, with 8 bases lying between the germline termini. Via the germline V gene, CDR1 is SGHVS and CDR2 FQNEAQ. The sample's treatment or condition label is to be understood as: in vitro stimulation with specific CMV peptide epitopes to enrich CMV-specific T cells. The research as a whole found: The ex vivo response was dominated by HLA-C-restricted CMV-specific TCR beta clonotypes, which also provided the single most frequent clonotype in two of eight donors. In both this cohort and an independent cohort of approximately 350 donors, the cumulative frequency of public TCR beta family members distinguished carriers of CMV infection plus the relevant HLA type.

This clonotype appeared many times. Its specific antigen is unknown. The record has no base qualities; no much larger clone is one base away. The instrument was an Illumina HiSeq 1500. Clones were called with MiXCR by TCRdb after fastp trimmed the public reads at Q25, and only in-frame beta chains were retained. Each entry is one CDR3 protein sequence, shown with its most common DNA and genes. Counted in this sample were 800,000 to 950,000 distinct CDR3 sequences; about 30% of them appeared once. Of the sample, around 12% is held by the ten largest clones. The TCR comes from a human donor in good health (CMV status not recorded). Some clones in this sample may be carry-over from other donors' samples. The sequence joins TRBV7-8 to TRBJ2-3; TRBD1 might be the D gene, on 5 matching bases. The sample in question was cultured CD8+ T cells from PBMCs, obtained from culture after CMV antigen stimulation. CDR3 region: CASSLPQGTQYF. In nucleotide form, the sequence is TGTGCCAGCAGCTTACCCCAGGGTACGCAGTATTTT.